The clone carrying this TCR beta chain was counted many times. RNA transcripts served as the template for amplifying TCR beta CDR3 regions. Primed by the HTBI set, a first-round RT-PCR was run on the TCR CDR3. TCRdb recomputed calls from the multiplex PCR reads with MiXCR, one row per CDR3 protein. The data hold some 370,000 distinct CDR3 sequences, with around 15% observed a single time. The data belong to a study of T cells in Graves' hyperthyroidism and ophthalmopathy. Study as a whole: Peripheral blood was obtained at initial diagnosis, preceding any treatment.

The CDR3 spans 16 residues. J gave up 5 bases and V 1 base, and 10 bases lay outside the gene matches. Looked up from germline, CDR1 is SGHVS and CDR2 is FQNEAQ. The sequence derives from a man aged 45 to 65 with Graves' ophthalmopathy. The V gene is TRBV7-8, the J gene TRBJ1-1, with 7 bases lining up with TRBD1. The material sequenced was blood. CDR3 sequence reads: CASSLGQGGRGTEAFF. The CDR3 DNA reads TGTGCCAGCAGCTTAGGTCAGGGGGGGCGAGGAACTGAAGCTTTCTTT.